The present entry profiles one T cell receptor (beta chain) with its context. Which antigen it targets is not known. Per-base quality was not reported, and no clone a single base away is much larger than it. The CDR3 regions of human TCRbeta chains were analyzed by immunosequencing. The authors processed their data as follows. Repertoire TCRs were checked for matches against a reference library of SARS-CoV-2-specific TCRs that had been generated using the MIRA antigen-specificity platform. Breadth was defined as the fraction of unique TCRs that were SARS-CoV-2-associated. Depth was defined as the fraction of total T cells that were SARS-CoV-2-associated. Using the MIRA data, each spike-specific TCR was mapped to the spike region that the TCR reacts to and placed in a CD4 or CD8 class. Log10-transformed breadth and depth values were compared by one-way ANOVA with Sidak's multiple comparisons tests. The source is immuneACCESS, and TCRdb retained only in-frame sequences with V and J called. Part of the clones is not carried over; for the studies checked, unresolved V genes explain less than half of this, and the remainder is unexplained. That table gives V, J and clone size, and the DNA gave D and trimming. The sample table records some 150,000 clones; approximately 89% of these occur just once. Roughly 3.5% of the sample is held by the ten biggest clonotypes.

Inclusive of the bounding cysteine and phenylalanine, the CDR3 is 14 residues long. Just CDR3 DNA is preserved here, 42 bases in frame from base 1. V gives up 3 bases and J gives up 5 bases, and the segment between their germline ends measures 13 bases. Looking up the germline V gene yields CDR1 LGHNA and CDR2 YSLEER. This sample was taken from a study of T cell responses to AZD1222 COVID-19 vaccine (dated by TCRdb to the early 2020s). The study in broad terms: TCR sequencing covered 233 trial participants: 207 given two doses of AZD1222 and around 25 given two doses of MenACWY control vaccine. Trial participants were enrolled by age into 18-55, 56-69 and 70-plus year subgroups, with around 150, 28 and 57 TCR-sequenced participants respectively. Points the paper makes about the study in general: Vaccine-associated CD4 TCRs spanned the whole spike protein, with dominant responses in regions 160-218 and 743-854. In the small 56-69-year group, the increase in depth fell short of significance, most likely because of low power. Conclusions about previously exposed vaccinees are limited, since just six or seven AZD1222 recipients were seropositive for SARS-CoV-2 at baseline. Because no day 14 peak-response samples were available, the repertoires could be characterized only after the peak T cell response. Epitopes outside the regions mutated in the B.1.351 and B.1.1.7 variants were reportedly recognized by nearly half of the unique spike-specific TCRs. A significant rise in spike-specific TCR breadth and depth was observed after two AZD1222 doses relative to day 0 and relative to MenACWY recipients. Participants were mostly white British and included more females than males, and it was suggested by the authors that clonal diversity may have been underestimated.

The meaning of the sample's time point label: baseline before first vaccination. The treatment or condition label, as the study defines it: meningococcal conjugate vaccine given as trial control. Vaccinee samples came from UK trials COV001 and COV002, including a single-blind randomized controlled phase 2/3 trial of AZD1222 (ChAdOx1 nCoV-19) in healthy adults. Trial participant PBMC samples were collected at day 0 and day 28 after the second dose for TCRbeta chain sequencing. The sequence derives from an adult in good health. Recombination linked TRBV4-3 to TRBJ2-5; the D gene cannot be resolved reliably. The material sequenced was peripheral blood, taken on day 0 of MenACWY control vaccination. The CDR3 sequence is CASSQALDGETQYF. The DNA sequence is TGCGCCAGCAGCCAGGCCCTTGACGGGGAGACCCAGTACTTC.